This paragraph covers one TCR beta chain sequence. Primers: 60 Vbeta forward and 13 Jbeta reverse. Produced via immunoSEQ multiplex PCR; TCRdb's table is partial and in-frame only. Of approximately 110,000 clones in the sample, roughly four fifths were seen once. These data are taken from a study of cytomegalovirus exposure and HLA in healthy donors. Input material: PBMCs. This receptor was obtained from a man between 50 and 59 years old in good health and CMV-seronegative.

CDR3 protein: CASSKDKEDGYTF. The CDR3 DNA reads as TGTGCCAGTAGTAAAGACAAGGAGGATGGCTACACCTTC. The chain links TRBV19 to TRBJ1-2; D remains unclear. V was shortened by 4 bases and J by 6 bases, with 12 bases between the two germline ends. This CDR3 is built from 13 residues. Germline V gene lookup returns CDR1 LNHDA and CDR2 SQIVND (reference sequence).